This T cell receptor (beta chain) was sequenced in a study of T cell changes during pregnancy in multiple sclerosis. Only in-frame clones appear in the TCRdb table, and some are missing; sequencing was by immunoSEQ multiplex PCR. The data show over 45,000 clones, with 80% to 95% seen just once and around 0.91% held by the top ten. V lost 4 bases, J lost 0 bases, and 14 bases lay in between. CDR3 length: 16 amino acids. Germline-derived CDR1 and CDR2 are MNHEY and SMNVEV (reference sequence). This chain links TRBV27 with TRBJ2-3; D unclear. The clonotype comes from a female donor in good health, enrolled as a control in a pregnancy study. The input for sequencing was CD4+ T cells from peripheral blood mononuclear cells, taken in the second trimester of pregnancy. Here the CDR3 DNA reads TGTGCCAGCAGTTCACAGCCAACACCTAGCACAGATACGCAGTATTTT. Its protein is CASSSQPTPSTDTQYF.